Shown below are 23 T cell receptor beta chains from a single sample sequenced in a study of human T cells and chemical hapten exposure. TCRdb recomputed calls from the RACE reads with MiXCR, one row per CDR3 protein. The table lists 340,000 or so distinct CDR3 sequences, about 7% of them singletons. Time point noted: patch test 1, 2 weeks after DPC sensitization. Noted treatment: therapeutic diphenylcyclopropenone sensitization with weekly scalp DPC. The sequencing used whole blood, collected in connection with sensitization to the hapten diphenylcyclopropenone (DPC). The receptors come from a woman aged 18-35 years with alopecia areata. Some clones in this sample may be carry-over from other donors' samples.

This clonotype was observed at least ten times. The chain is built from TRBV14 and TRBJ2-6; D might be TRBD1 or TRBD2, each matching 5 bases. Germline CDR1 reads SGHDN; CDR2 reads FVKESK. V was shortened by 1 base and J by 4 bases, with 11 bases between the two germline ends. CDR3 length: 16 residues. The CDR3 protein is CASSQGPGLGANVLTF. CDR3 DNA: TGTGCCAGCAGCCAAGGCCCGGGGCTCGGGGCCAACGTCCTGACTTTC.

This clonotype was found many times. This sequence joins TRBV6-2 or TRBV6-3 and TRBJ2-1; D unresolved. This CDR3 is built from 13 residues. In germline, CDR1 is MNHEY, CDR2 SVGEGT. With 4 bases removed from V and 3 bases from J, the gap between germline ends came to 7 bases. CDR3 in DNA: TGTGCCAGCAGTTCCGACGACTACAATGAGCAGTTCTTC. This gives the protein CASSSDDYNEQFF.

This clonotype has only a few counts. The gene calls are TRBV20-1 and TRBJ1-5, with no clear D. This CDR3 is 14 amino acids long. V shed 4 bases and J shed 0 bases, with 10 bases lying between them. Per germline, CDR1 DFQATT and CDR2 SNEGSKA (reference sequence). The CDR3 DNA reads as TGCAGTGCTACCGGGGAGTATAGCAATCAGCCCCAGCATTTT. Translated: CSATGEYSNQPQHF.

The V and J genes are TRBV3-1 and TRBJ2-3, with D possibly being TRBD2 (6 bases). Deletions cut 4 bases from V and 0 bases from J, with 20 bases between. Germline V gene data show CDR1 as LGHDT and CDR2 as YNNKEL (reference sequence). The CDR3 is 18 residues long. Here the CDR3 reads CASSPFLDLALSTDTQYF. The CDR3 DNA is TGTGCCAGCAGCCCTTTCCTGGACCTAGCGCTCAGCACAGATACGCAGTATTTT.

The V and J genes are TRBV7-2 and TRBJ1-1, with D unclear. This CDR3 has 14 amino acids. Germline V gene sequence: CDR1 SGHTA, CDR2 FQGNSA. Trimming removed 3 bases at V and 0 bases at J, with 8 bases between. Here the CDR3 reads CASSFRSLNTEAFF. In DNA form, the CDR3 reads TGTGCCAGCAGCTTCCGAAGCCTGAACACTGAAGCTTTCTTT.

The chain combines TRBV21-1 with TRBJ1-3. TRBV21-1 is a pseudogene. The CDR3 extends over 17 amino acids. CDR3 sequence reads: CASSKGQGLSSRNTIYF. The CDR3 DNA follows: TGTGCCAGCAGCAAAGGGCAGGGCCTTTCTAGTAGAAACACCATATATTTT.

The rearrangement links TRBV18 to TRBJ2-7, with 12 bases aligning to TRBD2. The CDR3 totals 17 residues. Germline CDR1 KGHSH, CDR2 LQKENI. Unmatched junction bases numbered 6, after V lost 3 bases and J lost 0 bases. The CDR3 spells CASSPGLAGYYSYEQYF. The CDR3 coding sequence is TGTGCCAGCTCACCTGGACTAGCGGGGTACTACTCCTACGAGCAGTACTTC.

Only a few counts were recorded for this clonotype. CDR3 sequence: CASSYGGLDTDTQYF. The CDR3 DNA sequence: TGTGCCAGCAGTTACGGGGGACTAGACACAGATACGCAGTATTTT. The chain uses TRBV6-5 and TRBJ2-3; 8 nucleotides agree with TRBD2. V trimming: 2 bases; J trimming: 2 bases; junction bases outside the gene matches: 3. Germline V lookup: CDR1 MNHEY, CDR2 SVGAGI. The CDR3 has 15 residues.

There are a few counts of this clonotype. The chain has TRBV7-2 and TRBJ1-6; D gene uncertain. Trimming cost V 1 base and J 7 bases, with 5 bases left between them. The CDR3 extends over 13 amino acids. The germline V gene has CDR1 SGHTA and CDR2 FQGNSA. CDR3 sequence reads: CASSLVTNSPLHF. In DNA, the CDR3 is TGTGCCAGCAGCTTAGTAACCAATTCACCCCTCCACTTT. Variable domain in full (rest from reference TRBV7-2 and TRBJ1-6): GAGVSQSPSNKVTEKGKDVELRCDPISGHTALYWYRQSLGQGLEFLIYFQGNSAPDKSGLPSDRFSAERTGGSVSTLTIQRTQQEDSAVYLCASSLVTNSPLHFGNGTRLTVT.

This clonotype was found many times. V is TRBV11-2 and J is TRBJ2-2, with TRBD1 as a possible D gene (6 bases). Germline CDR1 reads SGHAT; CDR2 reads FQNNGV. The V end lost 2 bases, the J end lost 0 bases, and 10 bases lay between the germline ends. This CDR3 contains 16 residues. CDR3 amino acids: CASSLNRDPNTGELFF. The CDR3 bases are TGTGCCAGCAGCTTAAACAGGGACCCGAACACCGGGGAGCTGTTTTTT.

This clonotype was detected a few times. V usage is TRBV7-2 and J usage is TRBJ1-5; D remains unclear. CDR3 length equals 14 residues. Germline V CDR1 and CDR2: SGHTA, FQGNSA. The V end was cut by 6 bases, the J end by 5 bases, with 14 bases between. Written as DNA, the CDR3 is TGTGCCAGCAGTACGGTCAACGCGGATCAGCCCCAGCATTTT. Its translation is CASSTVNADQPQHF.

This clonotype was detected ten times or more. The chain combines TRBV20-1 with TRBJ1-2; no clear D gene. Germline assignment: CDR1 DFQATT and CDR2 SNEGSKA (reference sequence). V lost 1 base to trimming and J lost 4 bases, with 7 bases between them. This CDR3 contains 12 residues. CDR3: CSARGQSYGYTF. The CDR3 DNA follows: TGCAGTGCTAGAGGCCAGTCCTATGGCTACACCTTC.

The sample holds many counts of this clonotype. V is TRBV3-1 and J is TRBJ1-2, with D possibly TRBD1 on 6 matching bases. Trimming stripped 3 bases from V and 8 bases from J, with 22 bases between. CDR3 length: 16 residues. CDR1 and CDR2 (germline): LGHDT, YNNKEL (reference sequence). CDR3 bases: TGTGCCAGCAGCCATTTTAAACAGGGAGATGCGGAAGGCTACACCTTC. Its protein product is CASSHFKQGDAEGYTF.

The V and J genes are TRBV6-5 and TRBJ1-5; maybe TRBD1 (5 bases). Germline-derived CDR1 and CDR2 are MNHEY and SVGAGI. This CDR3 has 15 residues. V lost 2 bases and J lost 6, with 14 bases in between. CDR3 nucleotides: TGTGCCAGCAGTTACAGCTGGCAGGGTGGTCAGCCCCAGCATTTT. This translates into CASSYSWQGGQPQHF.

V and J are TRBV5-1 and TRBJ2-2; TRBD1 matches at 9 bases. The CDR3 is 15 amino acids. The germline CDR1 and CDR2 sequences are SGHRS and YFSETQ. The trim removed 4 bases at V and 3 bases at J, leaving 4 bases unmatched. CDR3 in amino acids: CASSDRTGDTGELFF. CDR3 bases: TGCGCCAGCAGCGATAGGACAGGGGACACCGGGGAGCTGTTTTTT.

The J gene is TRBJ1-3, the V gene TRBV12-3 or TRBV12-4, with TRBD1 as a possible D gene (5 bases). Trimming removed 6 bases at V and 9 bases at J, with 18 bases between. The CDR3 length is 14 residues. The CDR3 DNA reads as TGTGCCAGCAGACCTGGGGGTGCGTCCGGCACCATATATTTT. Amino acid sequence: CASRPGGASGTIYF.

The chain employs TRBV12-3 or TRBV12-4 and TRBJ1-3, with 10 nucleotides matching TRBD1. The CDR3 spans 15 residues. The V and J ends lost 6 bases and 2 bases, in that order; junction bases with no gene match: 4. This CDR3 is CASSPGTGAGNTIYF. The CDR3 DNA reads as TGTGCCAGCAGCCCGGGGACAGGGGCTGGAAACACCATATATTTT.

The V call is TRBV6-2 or TRBV6-3, the J call TRBJ2-3; 8 bases are shared with TRBD1. CDR1 is MNHEY, CDR2 SVGEGT, per germline. The junction had 5 bases not matched to a gene; V was cut back by 10 bases and J by 2 bases. This CDR3 has 13 amino acids. The CDR3 sequence: CATLDRVTDTQYF. CDR3 DNA sequence: TGTGCCACCTTGGACAGGGTCACAGATACGCAGTATTTT.

This clonotype was recorded a few times. The chain joins TRBV4-2 to TRBJ2-3, with 11 bases fitting TRBD1. The CDR3 runs to 19 residues. From germline, CDR1 is LGHNA and CDR2 YNFKEQ. V dropped 0 bases and J dropped 4; count of bases not matched to a gene: 12. DNA of the CDR3: TGTGCCAGCAGCCAAGATGCGGGGGGACAGGGGGGTAGGGCAGATACGCAGTATTTT. This translates into CASSQDAGGQGGRADTQYF.

The V call is TRBV6-5, the J call TRBJ2-3, with unresolved D. This CDR3 region has 18 residues. The V end was cut by 0 bases, the J end by 2 bases, with 18 bases between. Germline V CDR1 and CDR2: MNHEY, SVGAGI. CDR3 loop: CASSYSASMATTTDTQYF. CDR3 bases: TGTGCCAGCAGTTACTCGGCGAGTATGGCTACGACCACAGATACGCAGTATTTT.

At least ten counts were recorded for this clonotype. The rearrangement uses TRBV20-1 and TRBJ2-3, with 7 positions matching TRBD2. V trimming: 1 base; J trimming: 1 base; junction bases outside the gene matches: 2. This CDR3 has 14 amino acids. The germline V gene has CDR1 DFQATT and CDR2 SNEGSKA (reference sequence). CDR3 protein: CSARGTSGTDTQYF. CDR3 nucleotide sequence: TGCAGTGCTAGAGGAACTAGCGGCACAGATACGCAGTATTTT.

This clonotype was counted between two and nine times. The gene calls are TRBV2 and TRBJ1-2; D not resolved. The CDR3 runs to 13 residues. Trimming shortened V by 4 bases and J by 6 bases, and 12 bases separated the two germline ends. Germline CDR1 and CDR2: SNHLY and FYNNEI. The DNA of the CDR3 is TGTGCCAGCAGTGTGGGGATAGTCGATGGCTACACCTTC. Translating gives CASSVGIVDGYTF. Complete variable domain (other parts from reference TRBV2 and TRBJ1-2): EPEVTQTPSHQVTQMGQEVILRCVPISNHLYFYWYRQILGQKVEFLVSFYNNEISEKSEIFDDQFSVERPDGSNFTLKIRSTKLEDSAMYFCASSVGIVDGYTFGSGTRLTVV.

The chain links TRBV27 to TRBJ1-1; possible D gene TRBD1, 5 bases. V shed 4 bases and J shed 6 bases, with 15 bases lying between them. This CDR3 is 14 amino acids long. CDR1 MNHEY and CDR2 SMNVEV come from the germline V gene (reference sequence). The CDR3 nucleotides are TGTGCCAGCAGTTACCGGGGCCCTAGATCTGAAGCTTTCTTT. Translation: CASSYRGPRSEAFF.